The following is a T cell receptor (beta chain) sequence with its context. The data are from a study of T cells after yellow fever vaccination. The junction had 22 bases not matched to a gene; V was cut back by 8 bases and J by 10 bases. Germline V gene data show CDR1 as MNHNS and CDR2 as SASEGT. The CDR3 has 19 amino acids. TCRdb re-called the 5' RACE reads through MiXCR, storing one row per CDR3 protein. This repertoire shows 620,000 or so distinct CDR3 sequences, about 12% found once; its top ten account for about 15%. The sample was PBMCs, taken on the day of the yellow fever booster vaccination. The chain has TRBV6-1 and TRBJ2-1, with 14 bases lining up with TRBD2. The TCR originated in a man in his thirties or forties who received the YFV17D yellow fever vaccine. The CDR3 sequence: CASCSGTSGSPAPGGEQFF. The DNA for the CDR3 is TGTGCCAGCTGCTCCGGGACTAGCGGGAGTCCCGCCCCCGGGGGGGAGCAGTTCTTC.